This T cell receptor (beta chain) was captured in a study of T cells in Graves' hyperthyroidism and ophthalmopathy. TCR beta CDR3 region amplification was performed from RNA transcripts. The TCR CDR3 was amplified in a first-round RT-PCR using the HTBI primer set. TCRdb used MiXCR to reprocess the multiplex PCR reads, holding one entry per CDR3 protein. The sample has approximately 34,000 distinct CDR3 sequences, around half seen once; the top ten hold 25%. The CDR3 runs 14 residues. Trimming left V 3 bases short and J 1 base short, with 11 bases between. Germline values: CDR1 SGHRS, CDR2 YFSETQ. This clonotype was observed at least ten times.

The origin of this receptor is a woman in her 40s with Graves' ophthalmopathy. The V gene is TRBV5-1, the J gene TRBJ2-7; D is perhaps TRBD1 (6 bases). The sequencing sample was made of blood. For the CDR3, the DNA is TGCGCCAGCAGCTCGCAGGGGTCTTCCTACGAGCAGTACTTC. Encoded protein: CASSSQGSSYEQYF.